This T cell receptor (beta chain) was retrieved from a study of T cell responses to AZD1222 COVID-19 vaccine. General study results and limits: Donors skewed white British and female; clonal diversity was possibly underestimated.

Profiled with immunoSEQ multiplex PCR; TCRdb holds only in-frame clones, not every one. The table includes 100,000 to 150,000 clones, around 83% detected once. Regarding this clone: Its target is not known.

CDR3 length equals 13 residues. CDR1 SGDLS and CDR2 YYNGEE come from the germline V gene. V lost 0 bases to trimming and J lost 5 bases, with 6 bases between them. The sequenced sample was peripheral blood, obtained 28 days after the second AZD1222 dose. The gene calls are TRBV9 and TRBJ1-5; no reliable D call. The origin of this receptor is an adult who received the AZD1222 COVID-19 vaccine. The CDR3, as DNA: TGTGCCAGCAGCGTAGGGGCTCATCAGCCCCAGCATTTT. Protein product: CASSVGAHQPQHF.